This T cell receptor (beta chain) was observed in a study of control samples from healthy donors and cancer patients. The CDR3 is made up of 13 amino acids. V shed 6 bases and J 6 bases; nucleotides not matched to a gene: 7. Germline V gene sequence: CDR1 SGDLS, CDR2 YYNGEE. Sequenced by immunoSEQ multiplex PCR; TCRdb stores in-frame clones only, minus some. The table lists roughly 92,000 clones, 86% of them singletons. The genes are TRBV9 and TRBJ2-3, with TRBD2 identical over 7 bases. Material for sequencing was blood. This TCR was recovered from a woman between 50 and 59 years old in good health. Here the CDR3 DNA reads TGTGCCAGCAATGAGGGAGGGCCGGATACGCAGTATTTT. Translated, it gives CASNEGGPDTQYF.